This T cell receptor beta chain was sequenced in a study of blood T cell repertoires in COVID-19 (TCRdb year 2020). General notes on the study: Samples from collaborators originated in the United States, Italy and Spain and spanned both the acute and convalescent phases of COVID-19. The material from the prospective study consisted of cDNA or gDNA derived from T cells, B-cell-depleted T cells, or PBMCs. Subjects who had been exposed to COVID-19, were actively infected with it, or had recovered from it provided the deeply sampled blood TCRbeta repertoires that made up the dataset. The repertoires were released in a freely available public database intended as a resource for research on the immune response to SARS-CoV-2. The samples were drawn from two sources: the first 160 participants of the ongoing ImmuneRACE study, and approximately 1,300 subjects contributed by 6 global collaborators. A de-identified subject ID, COVID-19 status, age in years and sex were almost always included in the sample metadata. Where available, HLA class I and class II types were taken from metadata supplied by the sample provider and were not determined by assay-based typing. Paper-wide results and their limitations: How much clinical and demographic metadata was included differed by source and by participant, and the metadata was provided uncurated.

The immunoSEQ Assay, a bias-controlled multiplex PCR, was used to amplify TCRbeta CDR3 regions from genomic DNA. Processing in the source paper ran as follows. Within the assay, amplification of reference gene primers was used to estimate how many nucleated cells each sample contained. To quantify the absolute abundance of each unique TCRbeta CDR3 rearrangement, sequence reads were collapsed and filtered. For each sample, productive Simpson clonality was calculated as the square root of Simpson's diversity index across productive rearrangements. TCRdb retrieved this table from immuneACCESS and kept in-frame rearrangements only. Not all clones are present; in checked studies, unresolved V genes account for under half, and no reason is known for the remainder. The DNA was the basis for D and trimming; V, J and clone size are from that table. The sample table holds roughly 500,000 clones, of which 75% to 90% were seen once. 3% to 4% of the sample comes from the top ten.

With regard to this clone: Its antigen is still unknown. No base quality values were provided; no much bigger clone lies one nucleotide off.

Each collaborating institution followed its own protocols to collect whole blood in K2EDTA tubes. For TCRbeta analysis, collaborator samples were shipped as frozen whole blood, as isolated PBMCs, or as DNA extracted from either sample type. V lost 0 bases and J lost 0 bases; the stretch between them is 7 bases long. The CDR3 covers 16 residues, taking in both the cysteine and the phenylalanine. Here the CDR3 DNA is all that survives: 48 bases in frame from base 1. From the germline V gene, CDR1 is SGHRS and CDR2 is YFSETQ. Material for sequencing was peripheral blood. The sequence derives from a human donor in a cohort sampled during active COVID-19. The rearranged segments are TRBV5-1 and TRBJ2-6; the D gene lacks a confident call. The CDR3 amino acid sequence is: CASSLAGLSGANVLTF. The nucleotide sequence reads TGCGCCAGCAGCTTGGCAGGCCTCTCTGGGGCCAACGTCCTGACTTTC.